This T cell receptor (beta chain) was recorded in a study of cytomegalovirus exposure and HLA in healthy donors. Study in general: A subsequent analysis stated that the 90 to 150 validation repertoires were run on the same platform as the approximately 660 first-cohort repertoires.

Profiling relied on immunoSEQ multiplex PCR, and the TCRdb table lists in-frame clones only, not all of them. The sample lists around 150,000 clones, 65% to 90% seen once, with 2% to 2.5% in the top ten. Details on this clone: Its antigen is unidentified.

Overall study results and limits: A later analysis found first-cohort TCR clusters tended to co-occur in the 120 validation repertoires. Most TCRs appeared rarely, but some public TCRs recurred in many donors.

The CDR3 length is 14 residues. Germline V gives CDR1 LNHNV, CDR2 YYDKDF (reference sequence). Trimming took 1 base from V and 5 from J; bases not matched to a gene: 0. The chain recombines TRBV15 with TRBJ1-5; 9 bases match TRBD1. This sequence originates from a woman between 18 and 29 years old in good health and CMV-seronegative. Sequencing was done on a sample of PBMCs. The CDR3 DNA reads TGTGCCACCAGCAGAGGACAGGGGGATCAGCCCCAGCATTTT. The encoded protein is CATSRGQGDQPQHF.